This paragraph covers one TCR beta chain sequence. This entry is derived from a study of blood T cell repertoires in COVID-19. Recruitment covered about 25 US areas and drew participants whose ages spanned roughly 18 to 95 years. Among Cohort 3 donors, those recovered had two negative PCRs, clearance, or symptom resolution. Assay: immunoSEQ multiplex PCR; the TCRdb copy retains only in-frame clones and omits some. The table records a few hundred thousand clones, 87% of them present only once. The ends lost 0 bases at V and 8 bases at J; junction bases unmatched: 2. The V gene's germline CDR1 is SGDLS and CDR2 YYNGEE. The length of the CDR3 is 13 residues.

This chain links TRBV9 with TRBJ2-5, with 9 bases matching TRBD1. The sample comprised PBMCs or T cells enriched from blood (not recorded which). This TCR was recovered from a woman between 25 and 40 years old who had recovered from COVID-19. Here the CDR3 reads CASSVGGQGTQYF. The CDR3 nucleotides are TGTGCCAGCAGCGTAGGGGGACAGGGTACCCAGTACTTC.